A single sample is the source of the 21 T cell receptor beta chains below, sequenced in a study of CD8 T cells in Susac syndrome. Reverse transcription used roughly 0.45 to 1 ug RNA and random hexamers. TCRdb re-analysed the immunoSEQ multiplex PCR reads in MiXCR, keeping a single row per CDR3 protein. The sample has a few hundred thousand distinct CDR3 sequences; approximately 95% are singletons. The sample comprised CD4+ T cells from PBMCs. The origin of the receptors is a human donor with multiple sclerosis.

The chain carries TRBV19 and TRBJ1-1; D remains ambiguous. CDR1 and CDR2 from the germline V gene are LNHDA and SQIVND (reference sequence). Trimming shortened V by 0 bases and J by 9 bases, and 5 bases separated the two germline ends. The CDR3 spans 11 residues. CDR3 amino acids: CASSIERKAFF. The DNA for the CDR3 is TGTGCCAGTAGTATAGAAAGGAAAGCTTTCTTT. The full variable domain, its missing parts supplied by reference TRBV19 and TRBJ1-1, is DGGITQSPKYLFRKEGQNVTLSCEQNLNHDAMYWYRQDPGQGLRLIYYSQIVNDFQKGDIAEGYSVSREKKESFPLTVTSAQKNPTAFYLCASSIERKAFFGQGTRLTVV.

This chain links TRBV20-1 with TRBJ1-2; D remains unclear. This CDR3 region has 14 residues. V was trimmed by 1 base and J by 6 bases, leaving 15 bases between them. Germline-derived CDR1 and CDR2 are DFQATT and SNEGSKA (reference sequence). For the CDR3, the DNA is TGCAGTGCTAGAGGTTCGGTTGCAGCTCATGGCTACACCTTC. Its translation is CSARGSVAAHGYTF.

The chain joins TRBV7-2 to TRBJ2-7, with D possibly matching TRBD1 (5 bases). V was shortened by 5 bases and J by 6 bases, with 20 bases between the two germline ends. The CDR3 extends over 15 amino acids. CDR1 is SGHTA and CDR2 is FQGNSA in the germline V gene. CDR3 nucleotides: TGTGCCAGCAGCGGCCGACACCCCACAGGTTCCGAGCAGTACTTC. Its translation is CASSGRHPTGSEQYF.

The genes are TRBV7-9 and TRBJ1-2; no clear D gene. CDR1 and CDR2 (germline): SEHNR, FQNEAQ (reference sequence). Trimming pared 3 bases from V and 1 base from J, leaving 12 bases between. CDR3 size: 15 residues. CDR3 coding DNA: TGTGCCAGCAGCTTTCCTGTGTTGAGTAACTATGGCTACACCTTC. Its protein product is CASSFPVLSNYGYTF.

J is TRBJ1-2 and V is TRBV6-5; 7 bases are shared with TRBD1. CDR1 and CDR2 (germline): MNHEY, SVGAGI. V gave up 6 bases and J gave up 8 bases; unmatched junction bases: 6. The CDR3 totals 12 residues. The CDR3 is CASRSQGGGYTF. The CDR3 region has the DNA TGTGCCAGCAGATCTCAGGGGGGAGGCTACACCTTC.

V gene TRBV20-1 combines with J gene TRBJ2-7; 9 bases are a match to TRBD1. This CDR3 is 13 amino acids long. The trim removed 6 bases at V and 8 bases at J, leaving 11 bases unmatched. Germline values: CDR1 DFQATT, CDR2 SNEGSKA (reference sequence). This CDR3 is CSAHRDREGKQYF. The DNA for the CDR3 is TGCAGTGCCCACCGGGACAGGGAAGGCAAGCAGTACTTC.

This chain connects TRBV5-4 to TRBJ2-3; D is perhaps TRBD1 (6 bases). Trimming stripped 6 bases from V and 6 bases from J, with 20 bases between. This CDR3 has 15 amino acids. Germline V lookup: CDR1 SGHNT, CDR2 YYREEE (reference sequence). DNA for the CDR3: TGTGCCAGCACCCCCGGGACACCCGAAAGGGATACGCAGTATTTT. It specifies CASTPGTPERDTQYF.

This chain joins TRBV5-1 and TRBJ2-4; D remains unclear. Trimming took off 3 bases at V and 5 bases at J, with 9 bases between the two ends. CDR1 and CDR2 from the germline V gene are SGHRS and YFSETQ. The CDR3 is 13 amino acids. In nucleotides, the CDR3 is TGCGCCAGCAGCTCCGACAACCAAAACATTCAGTACTTC. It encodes CASSSDNQNIQYF.

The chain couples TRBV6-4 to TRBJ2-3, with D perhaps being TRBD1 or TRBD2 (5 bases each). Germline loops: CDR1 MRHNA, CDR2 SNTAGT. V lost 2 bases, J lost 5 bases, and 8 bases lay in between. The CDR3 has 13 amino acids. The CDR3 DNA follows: TGTGCCAGCAGTGACGGGACGAAAGATACGCAGTATTTT. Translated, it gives CASSDGTKDTQYF.

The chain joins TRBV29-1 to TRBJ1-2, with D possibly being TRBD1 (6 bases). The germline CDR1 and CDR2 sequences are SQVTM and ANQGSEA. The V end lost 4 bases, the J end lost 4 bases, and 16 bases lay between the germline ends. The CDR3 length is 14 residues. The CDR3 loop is CSVASQGRFYGYTF. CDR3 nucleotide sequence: TGCAGCGTTGCTTCCCAGGGGCGCTTCTATGGCTACACCTTC. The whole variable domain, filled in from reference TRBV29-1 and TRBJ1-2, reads SAVISQKPSRDICQRGTSLTIQCQVDSQVTMMFWYRQQPGQSLTLIATANQGSEATYESGFVIDKFPISRPNLTFSTLTVSNMSPEDSSIYLCSVASQGRFYGYTFGSGTRLTVV.

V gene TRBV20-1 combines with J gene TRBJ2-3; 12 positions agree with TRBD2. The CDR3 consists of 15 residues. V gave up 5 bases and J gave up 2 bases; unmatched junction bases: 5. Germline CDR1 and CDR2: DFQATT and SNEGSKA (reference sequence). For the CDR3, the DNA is TGCAGTGCTTCTAGCGGGGGGGCAATCACAGATACGCAGTATTTT. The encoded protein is CSASSGGAITDTQYF.

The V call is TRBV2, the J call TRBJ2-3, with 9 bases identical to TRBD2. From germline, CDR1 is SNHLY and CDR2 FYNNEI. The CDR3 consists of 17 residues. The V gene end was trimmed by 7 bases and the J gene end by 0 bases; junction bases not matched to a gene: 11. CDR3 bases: TGTGCCAGCACTGGTATAGCGGGAGATCCTAGCACAGATACGCAGTATTTT. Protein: CASTGIAGDPSTDTQYF.

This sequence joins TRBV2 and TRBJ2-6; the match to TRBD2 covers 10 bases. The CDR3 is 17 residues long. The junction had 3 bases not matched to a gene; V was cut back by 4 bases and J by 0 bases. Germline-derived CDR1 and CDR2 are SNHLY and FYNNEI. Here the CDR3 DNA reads TGTGCCAGCAGTGGTCCTAGCGGGAGCTCTGGGGCCAACGTCCTGACTTTC. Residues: CASSGPSGSSGANVLTF.

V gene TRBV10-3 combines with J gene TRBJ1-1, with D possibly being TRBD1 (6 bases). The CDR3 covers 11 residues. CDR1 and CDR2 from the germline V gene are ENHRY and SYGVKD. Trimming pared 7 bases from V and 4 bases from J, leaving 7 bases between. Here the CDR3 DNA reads TGTGCCATCACCAGGGGCACTGAAGCTTTCTTT. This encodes CAITRGTEAFF.

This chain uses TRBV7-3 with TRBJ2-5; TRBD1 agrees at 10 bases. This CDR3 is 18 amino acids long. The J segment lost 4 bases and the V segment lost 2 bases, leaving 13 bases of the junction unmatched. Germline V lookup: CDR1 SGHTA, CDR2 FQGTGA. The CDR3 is CASSLPTGQGDSRETQYF. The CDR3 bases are TGTGCCAGCAGCTTACCCACAGGACAGGGGGATTCTCGAGAGACCCAGTACTTC.

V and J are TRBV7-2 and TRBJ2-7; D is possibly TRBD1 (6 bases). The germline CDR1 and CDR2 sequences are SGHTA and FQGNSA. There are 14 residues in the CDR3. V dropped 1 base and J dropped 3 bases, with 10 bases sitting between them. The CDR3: CASSLEQGHYEQYF. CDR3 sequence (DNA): TGTGCCAGCAGCTTAGAACAGGGTCACTACGAGCAGTACTTC.

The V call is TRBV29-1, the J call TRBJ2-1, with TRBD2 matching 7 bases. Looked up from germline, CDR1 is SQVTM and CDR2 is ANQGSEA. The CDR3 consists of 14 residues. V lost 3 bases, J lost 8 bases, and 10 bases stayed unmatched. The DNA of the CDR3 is TGCAGCGTTGATAAAGCGGGATTGGGGGATGAGCAGTTCTTC. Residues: CSVDKAGLGDEQFF.

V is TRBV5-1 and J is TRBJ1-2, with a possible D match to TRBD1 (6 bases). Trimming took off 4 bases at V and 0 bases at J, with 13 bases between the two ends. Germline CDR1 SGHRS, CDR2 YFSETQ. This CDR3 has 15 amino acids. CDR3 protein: CASSGGADTNYGYTF. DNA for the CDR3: TGCGCCAGCAGCGGGGGGGCCGACACTAACTATGGCTACACCTTC. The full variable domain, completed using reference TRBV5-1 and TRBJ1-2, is KAGVTQTPRYLIKTRGQQVTLSCSPISGHRSVSWYQQTPGQGLQFLFEYFSETQRNKGNFPGRFSGRQFSNSRSEMNVSTLELGDSALYLCASSGGADTNYGYTFGSGTRLTVV.

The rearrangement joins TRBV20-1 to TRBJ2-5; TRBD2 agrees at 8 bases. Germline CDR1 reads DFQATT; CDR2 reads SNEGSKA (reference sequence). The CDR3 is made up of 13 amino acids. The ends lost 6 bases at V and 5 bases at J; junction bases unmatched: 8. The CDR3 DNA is TGCAGTGCCAGGGCGGGGGGCAGTGAGACCCAGTACTTC. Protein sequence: CSARAGGSETQYF.

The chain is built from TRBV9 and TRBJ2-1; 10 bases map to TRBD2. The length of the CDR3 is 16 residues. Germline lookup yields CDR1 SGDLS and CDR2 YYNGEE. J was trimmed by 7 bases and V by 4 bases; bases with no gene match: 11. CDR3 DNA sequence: TGTGCCAGCAGCCCCGAGGGAGCGGGGGGGAGGAATGAGCAGTTCTTC. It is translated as CASSPEGAGGRNEQFF.

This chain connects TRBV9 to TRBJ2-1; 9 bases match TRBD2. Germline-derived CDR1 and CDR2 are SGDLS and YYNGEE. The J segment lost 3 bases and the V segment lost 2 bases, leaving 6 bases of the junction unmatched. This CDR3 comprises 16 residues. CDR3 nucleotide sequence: TGTGCCAGCAGCGTCAGGGGACTAGCTGGCTACAATGAGCAGTTCTTC. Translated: CASSVRGLAGYNEQFF.